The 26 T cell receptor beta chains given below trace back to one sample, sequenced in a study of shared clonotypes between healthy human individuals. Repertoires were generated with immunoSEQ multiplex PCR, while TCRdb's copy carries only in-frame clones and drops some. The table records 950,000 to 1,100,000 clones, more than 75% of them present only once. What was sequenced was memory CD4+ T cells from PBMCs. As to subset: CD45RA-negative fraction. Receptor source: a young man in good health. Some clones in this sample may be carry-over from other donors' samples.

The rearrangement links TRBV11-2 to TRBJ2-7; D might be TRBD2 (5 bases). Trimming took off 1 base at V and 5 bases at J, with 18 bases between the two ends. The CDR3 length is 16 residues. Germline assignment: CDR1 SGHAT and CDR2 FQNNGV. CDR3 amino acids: CASSLAAMAGINEQYF. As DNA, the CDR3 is TGTGCCAGCAGCTTAGCCGCAATGGCGGGTATCAACGAGCAGTACTTC.

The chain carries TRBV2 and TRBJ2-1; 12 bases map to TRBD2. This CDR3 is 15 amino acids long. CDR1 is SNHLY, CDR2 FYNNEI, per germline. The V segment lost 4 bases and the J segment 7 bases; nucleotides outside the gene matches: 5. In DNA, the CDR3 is TGTGCCAGCAGTGTCCCTAGCGGGAGGGGAAATGAGCAGTTCTTC. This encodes CASSVPSGRGNEQFF.

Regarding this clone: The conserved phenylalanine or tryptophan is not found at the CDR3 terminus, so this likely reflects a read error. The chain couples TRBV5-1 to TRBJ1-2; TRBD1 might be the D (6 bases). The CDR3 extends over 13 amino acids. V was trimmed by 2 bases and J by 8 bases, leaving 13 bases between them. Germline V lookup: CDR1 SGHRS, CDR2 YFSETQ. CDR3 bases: TGCGCCAGCAGCTTTACAGGGTCCCGGGGCTACACCCTC. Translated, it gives CASSFTGSRGYTL.

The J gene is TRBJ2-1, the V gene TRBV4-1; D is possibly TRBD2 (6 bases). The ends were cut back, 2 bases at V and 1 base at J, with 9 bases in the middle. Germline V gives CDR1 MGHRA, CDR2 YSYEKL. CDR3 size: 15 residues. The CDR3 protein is CASSQRRDSYNEQFF. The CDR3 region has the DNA TGCGCCAGCAGCCAACGGCGGGATTCCTACAATGAGCAGTTCTTC.

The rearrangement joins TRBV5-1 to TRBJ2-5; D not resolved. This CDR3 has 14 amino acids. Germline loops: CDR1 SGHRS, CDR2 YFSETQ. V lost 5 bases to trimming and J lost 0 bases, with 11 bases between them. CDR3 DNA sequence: TGCGCCAGCAGACCACTTCCATACCAAGAGACCCAGTACTTC. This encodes CASRPLPYQETQYF.

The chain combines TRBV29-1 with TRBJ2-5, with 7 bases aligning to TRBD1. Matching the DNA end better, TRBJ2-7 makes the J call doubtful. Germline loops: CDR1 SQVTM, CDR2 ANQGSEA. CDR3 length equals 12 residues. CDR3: CSVGTVTDEQYF. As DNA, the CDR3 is TGCAGCGTCGGGACAGTTACGGACGAGCAGTACTTC.

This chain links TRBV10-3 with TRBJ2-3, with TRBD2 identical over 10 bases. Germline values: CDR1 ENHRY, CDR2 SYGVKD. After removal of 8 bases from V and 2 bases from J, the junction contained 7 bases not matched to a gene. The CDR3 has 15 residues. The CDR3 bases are TGTGCCATCGGAGCGGGAGGGAGCCTCACAGATACGCAGTATTTT. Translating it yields CAIGAGGSLTDTQYF.

The CDR3 sequence is CASSPPGGAWETQYF. The CDR3 DNA reads as TGTGCCAGCTCACCGCCAGGGGGCGCTTGGGAGACCCAGTACTTC. This sequence joins TRBV18 and TRBJ2-5, with 8 bases aligning to TRBD1. Germline V lookup: CDR1 KGHSH, CDR2 LQKENI. Trimming removed 3 bases from V and 5 bases from J; junction bases left unmatched: 8. CDR3 length: 15 amino acids.

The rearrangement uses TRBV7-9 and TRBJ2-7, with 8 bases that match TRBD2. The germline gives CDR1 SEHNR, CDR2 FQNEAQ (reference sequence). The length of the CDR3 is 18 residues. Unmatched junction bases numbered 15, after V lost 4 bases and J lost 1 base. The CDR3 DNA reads TGTGCCAGCAGCTCTAGAGGGGGGGCTAGCGGGTCTTCCTACGAGCAGTACTTC. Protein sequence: CASSSRGGASGSSYEQYF.

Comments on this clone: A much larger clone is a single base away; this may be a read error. In DNA form, the CDR3 reads TGTGCCAGCAGCTCCGGACAGTATGGCTACACCTTC. Translated, it gives CASSSGQYGYTF. The V call is TRBV7-6, the J call TRBJ1-2; D is perhaps TRBD1 (6 bases). The CDR3 runs 12 residues. Trimming stripped 4 bases from V and 5 bases from J, with 8 bases between. CDR1 and CDR2 (germline): SGHVS, FNYEAQ.

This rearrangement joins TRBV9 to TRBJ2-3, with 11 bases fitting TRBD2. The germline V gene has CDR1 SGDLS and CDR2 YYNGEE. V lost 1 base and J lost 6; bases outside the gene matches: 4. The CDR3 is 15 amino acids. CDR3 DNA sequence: TGTGCCAGCAGCGTAACTAGCGGGAGAAGTGATACGCAGTATTTT. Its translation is CASSVTSGRSDTQYF. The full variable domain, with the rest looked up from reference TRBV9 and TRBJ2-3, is DSGVTQTPKHLITATGQRVTLRCSPRSGDLSVYWYQQSLDQGLQFLIQYYNGEERAKGNILERFSAQQFPDLHSELNLSSLELGDSALYFCASSVTSGRSDTQYFGPGTRLTVL.

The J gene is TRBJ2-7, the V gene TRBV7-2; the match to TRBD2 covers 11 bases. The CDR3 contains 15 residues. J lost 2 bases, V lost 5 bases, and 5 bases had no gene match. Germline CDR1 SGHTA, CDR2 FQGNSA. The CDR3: CASSKASGGPYEQYF. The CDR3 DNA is TGTGCCAGCAGCAAAGCTAGCGGGGGGCCCTACGAGCAGTACTTC. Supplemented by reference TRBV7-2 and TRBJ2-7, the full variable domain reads GAGVSQSPSNKVTEKGKDVELRCDPISGHTALYWYRQSLGQGLEFLIYFQGNSAPDKSGLPSDRFSAERTGGSVSTLTIQRTQQEDSAVYLCASSKASGGPYEQYFGPGTRLTVT.

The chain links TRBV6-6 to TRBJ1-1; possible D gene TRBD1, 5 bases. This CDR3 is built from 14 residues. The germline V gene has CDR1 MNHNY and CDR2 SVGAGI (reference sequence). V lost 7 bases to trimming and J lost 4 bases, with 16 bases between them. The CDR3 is CASNFWGVGTEAFF. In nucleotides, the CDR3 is TGTGCCAGCAATTTTTGGGGGGTGGGCACTGAAGCTTTCTTT.

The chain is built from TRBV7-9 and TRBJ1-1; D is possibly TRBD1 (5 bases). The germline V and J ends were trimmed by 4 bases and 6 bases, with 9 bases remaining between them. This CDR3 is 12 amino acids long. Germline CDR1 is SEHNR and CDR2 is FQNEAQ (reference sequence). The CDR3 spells CASSSGIPEAFF. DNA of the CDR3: TGTGCCAGCAGCTCAGGGATCCCTGAAGCTTTCTTT.

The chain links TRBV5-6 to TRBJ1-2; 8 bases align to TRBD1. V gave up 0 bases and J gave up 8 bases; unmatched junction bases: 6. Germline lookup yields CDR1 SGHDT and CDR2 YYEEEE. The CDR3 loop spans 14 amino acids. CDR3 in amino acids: CASSLGTGIGGYTF. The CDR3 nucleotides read TGTGCCAGCAGCTTGGGGACAGGGATCGGCGGCTACACCTTC.

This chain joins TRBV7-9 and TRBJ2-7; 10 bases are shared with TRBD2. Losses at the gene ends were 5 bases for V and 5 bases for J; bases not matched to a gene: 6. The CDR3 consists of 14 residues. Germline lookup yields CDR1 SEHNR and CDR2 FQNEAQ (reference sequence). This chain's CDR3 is CASSTLLAGDEQYF. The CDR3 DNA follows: TGTGCCAGCAGCACCCTCCTAGCGGGAGACGAGCAGTACTTC.

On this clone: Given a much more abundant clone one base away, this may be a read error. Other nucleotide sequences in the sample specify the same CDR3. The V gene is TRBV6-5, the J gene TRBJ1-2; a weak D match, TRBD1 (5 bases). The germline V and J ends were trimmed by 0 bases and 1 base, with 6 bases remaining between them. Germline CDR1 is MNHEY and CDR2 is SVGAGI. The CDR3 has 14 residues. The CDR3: CASSYSGGNYGYTF. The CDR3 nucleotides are TGTGCCAGCAGTTACTCGGGGGGTAACTATGGCTACACCTTC.

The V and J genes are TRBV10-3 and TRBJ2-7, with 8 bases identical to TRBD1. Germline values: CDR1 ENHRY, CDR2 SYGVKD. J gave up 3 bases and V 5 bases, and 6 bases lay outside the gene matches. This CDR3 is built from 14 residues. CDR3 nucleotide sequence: TGTGCCATCAGTACCGGGACAGGCAACTACGAGCAGTACTTC. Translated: CAISTGTGNYEQYF.

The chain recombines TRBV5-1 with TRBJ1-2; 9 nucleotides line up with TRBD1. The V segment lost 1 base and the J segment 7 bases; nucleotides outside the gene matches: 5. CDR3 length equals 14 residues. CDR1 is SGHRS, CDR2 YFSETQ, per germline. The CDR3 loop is CASSLNRGQVGYTF. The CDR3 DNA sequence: TGCGCCAGCAGCTTGAACAGGGGGCAGGTTGGCTACACCTTC.

The CDR3 DNA sequence: TGTGCCAGCAGCTCCGGGGGGGTACTGGACACTGAAGCTTTCTTT. As protein: CASSSGGVLDTEAFF. This rearrangement joins TRBV5-4 to TRBJ1-1, with D possibly TRBD1 on 5 matching bases. Germline V gene data show CDR1 as SGHNT and CDR2 as YYREEE (reference sequence). The V and J ends lost 3 bases and 3 bases respectively, with 15 bases between them. The CDR3 sequence is 15 residues long.

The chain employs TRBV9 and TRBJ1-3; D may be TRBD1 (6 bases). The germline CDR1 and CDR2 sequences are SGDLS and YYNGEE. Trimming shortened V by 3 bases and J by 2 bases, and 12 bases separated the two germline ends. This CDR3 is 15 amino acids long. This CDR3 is CASSAIYRAGNTIYF. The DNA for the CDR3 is TGTGCCAGCAGCGCGATCTACAGGGCTGGAAACACCATATATTTT.

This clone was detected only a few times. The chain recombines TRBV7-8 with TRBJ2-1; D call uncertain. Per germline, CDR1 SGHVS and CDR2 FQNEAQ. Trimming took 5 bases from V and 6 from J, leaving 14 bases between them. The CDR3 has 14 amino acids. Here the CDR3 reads CASSPRPISNEQFF. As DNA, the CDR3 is TGTGCCAGCAGCCCTAGGCCCATCAGCAATGAGCAGTTCTTC.

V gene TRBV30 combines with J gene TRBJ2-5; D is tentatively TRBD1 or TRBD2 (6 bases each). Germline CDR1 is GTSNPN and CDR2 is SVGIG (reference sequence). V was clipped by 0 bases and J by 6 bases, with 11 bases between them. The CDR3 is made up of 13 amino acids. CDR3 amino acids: CAWSVGGWQTQYF. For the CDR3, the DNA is TGTGCCTGGAGTGTAGGGGGGTGGCAGACCCAGTACTTC.

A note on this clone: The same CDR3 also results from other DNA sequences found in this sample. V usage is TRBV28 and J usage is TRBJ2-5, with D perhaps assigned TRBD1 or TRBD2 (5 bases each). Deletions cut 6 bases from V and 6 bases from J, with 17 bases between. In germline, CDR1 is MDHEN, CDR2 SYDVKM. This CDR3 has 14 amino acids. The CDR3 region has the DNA TGTGCCAGCAGCTTGCTGGGTGGGGGTAAGACCCAGTACTTC. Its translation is CASSLLGGGKTQYF.

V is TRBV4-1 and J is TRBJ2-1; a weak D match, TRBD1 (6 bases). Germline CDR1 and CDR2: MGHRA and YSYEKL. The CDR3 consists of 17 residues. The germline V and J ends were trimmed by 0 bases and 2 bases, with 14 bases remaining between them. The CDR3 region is CASSQEETGRTYNEQFF. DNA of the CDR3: TGCGCCAGCAGCCAAGAAGAGACAGGCCGAACCTACAATGAGCAGTTCTTC.

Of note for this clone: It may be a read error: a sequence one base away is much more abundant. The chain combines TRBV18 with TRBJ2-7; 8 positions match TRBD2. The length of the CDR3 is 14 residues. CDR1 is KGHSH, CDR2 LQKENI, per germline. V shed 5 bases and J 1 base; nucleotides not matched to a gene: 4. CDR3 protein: CASSSGTSSYEQYF. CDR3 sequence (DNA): TGTGCCAGCTCATCCGGGACTAGTTCCTACGAGCAGTACTTC.